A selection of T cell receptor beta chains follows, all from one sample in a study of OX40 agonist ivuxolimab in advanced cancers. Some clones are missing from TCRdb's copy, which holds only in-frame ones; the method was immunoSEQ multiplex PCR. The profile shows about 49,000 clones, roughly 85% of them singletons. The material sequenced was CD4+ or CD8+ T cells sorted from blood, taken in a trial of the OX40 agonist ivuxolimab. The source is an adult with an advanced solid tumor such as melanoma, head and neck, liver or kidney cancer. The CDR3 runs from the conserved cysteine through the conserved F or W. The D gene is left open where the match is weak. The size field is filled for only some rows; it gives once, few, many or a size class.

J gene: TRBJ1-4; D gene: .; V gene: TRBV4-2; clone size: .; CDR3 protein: CASSQVATNEKLFF; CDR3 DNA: TGTGCCAGCAGCCAAGTGGCAACTAATGAAAAACTGTTTTTT
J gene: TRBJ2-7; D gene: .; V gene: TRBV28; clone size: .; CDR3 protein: CASSSPGHPSYEQYF; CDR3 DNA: TGTGCCAGTTCCTCACCGGGACACCCCTCCTACGAGCAGTACTTC
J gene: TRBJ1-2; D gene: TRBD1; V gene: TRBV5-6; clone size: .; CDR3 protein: CASSPQGKNYGYTF; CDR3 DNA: TGTGCCAGCAGCCCACAGGGGAAAAACTATGGCTACACCTTC
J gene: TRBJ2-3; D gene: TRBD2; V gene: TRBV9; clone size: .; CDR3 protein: CASSVSGRTSTDTQYF; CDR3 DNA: TGTGCCAGCAGCGTAAGCGGGAGAACTAGCACAGATACGCAGTATTTT
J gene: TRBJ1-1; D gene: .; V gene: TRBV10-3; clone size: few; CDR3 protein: CAISESQNTEAFF; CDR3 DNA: TGTGCCATCAGTGAGTCGCAGAACACTGAAGCTTTCTTT
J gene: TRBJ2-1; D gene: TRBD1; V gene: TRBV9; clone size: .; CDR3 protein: CASSVAGQGTRDNEQFF; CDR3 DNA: TGTGCCAGCAGCGTAGCAGGACAGGGGACGCGTGATAATGAGCAGTTCTTC
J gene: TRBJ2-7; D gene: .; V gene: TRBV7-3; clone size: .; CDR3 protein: CASSLVGVGQGLYEQYF; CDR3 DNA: TGTGCCAGCAGCTTAGTAGGCGTCGGGCAGGGCCTCTACGAGCAGTACTTC
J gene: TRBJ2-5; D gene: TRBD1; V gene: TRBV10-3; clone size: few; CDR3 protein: CATRTGNMYQETQYF; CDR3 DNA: TGTGCCACACGGACAGGGAACATGTACCAAGAGACCCAGTACTTC
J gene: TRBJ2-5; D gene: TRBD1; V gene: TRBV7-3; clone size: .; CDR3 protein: CASSSLADRGYQETQYF; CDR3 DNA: TGTGCCAGCAGCTCCCTAGCGGACAGGGGGTACCAAGAGACCCAGTACTTC
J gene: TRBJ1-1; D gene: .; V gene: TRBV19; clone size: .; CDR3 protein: CASSAFAGGTSEAFF; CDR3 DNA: TGTGCCAGTAGTGCGTTCGCTGGCGGGACCTCTGAAGCTTTCTTT
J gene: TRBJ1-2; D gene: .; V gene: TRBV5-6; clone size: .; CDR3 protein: CASSLILQGRYGYTF; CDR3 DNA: TGTGCCAGCAGCTTGATTCTACAGGGAAGGTATGGCTACACCTTC
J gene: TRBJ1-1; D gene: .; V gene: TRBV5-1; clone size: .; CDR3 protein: CASSLLSPGPTEAFF; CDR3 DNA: TGCGCCAGCAGTTTACTTTCCCCCGGGCCCACTGAAGCTTTCTTT
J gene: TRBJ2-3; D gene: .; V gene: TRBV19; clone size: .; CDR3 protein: CASSMGVGTDTQYF; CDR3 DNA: TGTGCCAGTAGTATGGGGGTGGGCACAGATACGCAGTATTTT
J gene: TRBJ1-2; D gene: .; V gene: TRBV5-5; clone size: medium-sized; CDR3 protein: CASSFDLNYGYTF; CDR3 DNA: TGTGCCAGCTCGTTTGACCTAAACTATGGCTACACCTTC
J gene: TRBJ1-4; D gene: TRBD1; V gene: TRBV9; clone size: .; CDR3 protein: CASSASSQGAAEKLFF; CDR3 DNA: TGTGCCAGCAGCGCCTCGTCACAGGGGGCGGCTGAAAAACTGTTTTTT
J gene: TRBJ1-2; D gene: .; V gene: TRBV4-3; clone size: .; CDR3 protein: CASSQDLGSLGGDGYTF; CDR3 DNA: TGCGCCAGCAGCCAAGACTTGGGTAGTCTTGGGGGTGATGGCTACACCTTC
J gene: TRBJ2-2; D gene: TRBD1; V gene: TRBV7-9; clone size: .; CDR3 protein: CASSYGTGRTGELFF; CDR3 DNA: TGTGCCAGCAGCTACGGGACAGGGAGGACCGGGGAGCTGTTTTTT
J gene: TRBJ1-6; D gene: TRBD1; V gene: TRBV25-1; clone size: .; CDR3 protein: CASSGSGTGGNSPLHF; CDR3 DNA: TGTGCCAGCAGTGGATCCGGGACAGGTGGGAATTCACCCCTCCACTTT
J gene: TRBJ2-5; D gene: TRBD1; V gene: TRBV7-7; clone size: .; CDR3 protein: CASTKSTGYEETQYF; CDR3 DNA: TGTGCCAGCACCAAATCGACAGGGTATGAAGAGACCCAGTACTTC
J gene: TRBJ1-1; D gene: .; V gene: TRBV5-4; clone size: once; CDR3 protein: CASSLGRLNTEAFF; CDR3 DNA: TGTGCCAGCAGCTTGGGCAGGCTGAACACTGAAGCTTTCTTT
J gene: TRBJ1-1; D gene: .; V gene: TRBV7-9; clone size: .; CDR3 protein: CASSRWDRQNTEAFF; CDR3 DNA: TGTGCCAGCAGCCGTTGGGACCGCCAGAACACTGAAGCTTTCTTT
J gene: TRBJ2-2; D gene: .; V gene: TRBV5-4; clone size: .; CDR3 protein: CASSFRGELFF; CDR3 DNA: TGTGCCAGCAGCTTTCGCGGGGAGCTGTTTTTT
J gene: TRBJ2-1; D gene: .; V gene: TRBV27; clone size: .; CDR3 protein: CASSFERAPRNEQFF; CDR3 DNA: TGTGCCAGCAGTTTTGAAAGGGCCCCTCGCAATGAGCAGTTCTTC
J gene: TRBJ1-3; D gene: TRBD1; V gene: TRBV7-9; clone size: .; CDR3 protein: CASSYPRDRQNTIYF; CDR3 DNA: TGTGCCAGCAGCTACCCCCGGGACAGGCAAAACACCATATATTTT
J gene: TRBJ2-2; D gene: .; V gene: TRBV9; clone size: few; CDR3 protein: CASSPGPTGELFF; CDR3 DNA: TGTGCCAGCAGCCCTGGGCCCACCGGGGAGCTGTTTTTT
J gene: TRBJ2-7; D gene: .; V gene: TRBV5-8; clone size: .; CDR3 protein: CASSLGGSAYEQYF; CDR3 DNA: TGTGCCAGCAGCCTGGGGGGAAGCGCCTACGAGCAGTACTTC
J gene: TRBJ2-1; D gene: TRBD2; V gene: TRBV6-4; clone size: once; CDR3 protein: CASSDFGTSGYNEQFF; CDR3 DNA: TGTGCCAGCAGTGATTTCGGGACTAGCGGTTACAATGAGCAGTTCTTC
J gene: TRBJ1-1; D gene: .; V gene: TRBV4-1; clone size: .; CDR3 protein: CASSQLTGMNTEAFF; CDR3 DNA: TGCGCCAGCAGCCAACTTACAGGAATGAACACTGAAGCTTTCTTT
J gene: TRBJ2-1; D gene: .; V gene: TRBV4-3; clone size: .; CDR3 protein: CASSPSRDLGEQFF; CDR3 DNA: TGCGCCAGCAGCCCGTCCCGGGACTTGGGTGAGCAGTTCTTC
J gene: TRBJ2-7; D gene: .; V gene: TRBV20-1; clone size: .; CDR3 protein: CSASAGYEQYF; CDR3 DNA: TGCAGTGCTAGCGCAGGCTACGAGCAGTACTTC
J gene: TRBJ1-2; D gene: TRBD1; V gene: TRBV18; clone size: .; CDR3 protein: CASSPELNRGLYGYTF; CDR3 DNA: TGTGCCAGCTCACCAGAGCTCAACAGGGGGCTCTATGGCTACACCTTC
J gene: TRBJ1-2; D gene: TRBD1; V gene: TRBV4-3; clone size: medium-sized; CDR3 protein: CASSQDRDRDYGYTF; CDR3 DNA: TGCGCCAGCAGCCAAGATCGTGACAGGGACTATGGCTACACCTTC
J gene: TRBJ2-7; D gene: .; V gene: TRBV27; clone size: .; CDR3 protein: CASSFGGLAYEQYF; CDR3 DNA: TGTGCCAGCAGTTTCGGGGGGCTTGCCTACGAGCAGTACTTC
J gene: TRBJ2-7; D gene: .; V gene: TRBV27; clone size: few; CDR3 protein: CASSFAGANEQYF; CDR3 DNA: TGTGCCAGCAGTTTTGCAGGGGCGAACGAGCAGTACTTC
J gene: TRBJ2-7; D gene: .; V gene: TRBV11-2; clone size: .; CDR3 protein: CASSLVQEGDEQYF; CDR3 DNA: TGTGCCAGCAGCTTAGTTCAGGAGGGAGACGAGCAGTACTTC
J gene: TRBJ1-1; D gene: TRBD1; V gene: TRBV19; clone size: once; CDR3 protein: CASLHSGQGNTEAFF; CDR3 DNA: TGTGCCAGTCTACACTCGGGACAGGGGAACACTGAAGCTTTCTTT
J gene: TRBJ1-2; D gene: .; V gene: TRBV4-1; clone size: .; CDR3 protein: CASSQVAGVGYTF; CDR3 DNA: TGCGCCAGCAGCCAAGTGGCAGGTGTGGGCTACACCTTC
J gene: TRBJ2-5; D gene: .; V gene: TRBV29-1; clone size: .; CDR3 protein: CSAEQGWETQYF; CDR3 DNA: TGCAGCGCTGAACAGGGCTGGGAGACCCAGTACTTC
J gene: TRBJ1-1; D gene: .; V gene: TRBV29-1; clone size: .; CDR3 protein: CSVATGVTEAFF; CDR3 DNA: TGCAGCGTTGCGACCGGGGTTACTGAAGCTTTCTTT
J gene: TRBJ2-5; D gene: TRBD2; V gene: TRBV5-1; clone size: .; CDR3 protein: CASSPGGYQETQYF; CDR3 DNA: TGCGCCAGCAGCCCCGGGGGGTACCAAGAGACCCAGTACTTC
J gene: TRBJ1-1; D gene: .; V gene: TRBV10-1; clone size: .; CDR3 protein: CASSTGTEAFF; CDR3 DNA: TGCGCCAGCAGTACAGGTACTGAAGCTTTCTTT
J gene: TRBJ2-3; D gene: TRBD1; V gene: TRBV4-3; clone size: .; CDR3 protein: CASSQGTGGTDTQYF; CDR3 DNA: TGCGCCAGCAGCCAAGGGACAGGGGGCACAGATACGCAGTATTTT
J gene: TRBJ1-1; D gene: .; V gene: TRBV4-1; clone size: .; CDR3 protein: CASSQGGANTEAFF; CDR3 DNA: TGCGCCAGCAGCCAAGGGGGGGCGAACACTGAAGCTTTCTTT
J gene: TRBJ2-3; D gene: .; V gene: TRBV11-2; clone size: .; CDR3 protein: CASSLEQYTDTQYF; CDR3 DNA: TGTGCCAGCAGCTTAGAACAGTACACAGATACGCAGTATTTT
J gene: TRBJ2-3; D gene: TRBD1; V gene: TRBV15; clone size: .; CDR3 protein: CATSSPGALQGNADTQYF; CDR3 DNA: TGTGCCACCAGCAGCCCAGGAGCCCTACAGGGGAATGCAGATACGCAGTATTTT
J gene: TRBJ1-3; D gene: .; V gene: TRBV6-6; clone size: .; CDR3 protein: CASSRTVAGNTIYF; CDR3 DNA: TGTGCCAGCAGTAGGACAGTCGCTGGAAACACCATATATTTT